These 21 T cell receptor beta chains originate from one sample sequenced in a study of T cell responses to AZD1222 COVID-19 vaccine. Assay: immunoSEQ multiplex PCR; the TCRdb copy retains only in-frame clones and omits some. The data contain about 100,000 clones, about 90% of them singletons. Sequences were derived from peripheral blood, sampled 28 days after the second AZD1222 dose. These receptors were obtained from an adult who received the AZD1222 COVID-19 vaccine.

The CDR3 region has the DNA TGTGCCAGCAGTTTCCAGGAGTATAGCAATCAGCCCCAGCATTTT. It specifies CASSFQEYSNQPQHF. The chain links TRBV6-5 to TRBJ1-5; no firm D call. The CDR3 totals 15 residues. V was clipped by 4 bases and J by 0 bases, with 10 bases between them. Germline CDR1 is MNHEY and CDR2 is SVGAGI.

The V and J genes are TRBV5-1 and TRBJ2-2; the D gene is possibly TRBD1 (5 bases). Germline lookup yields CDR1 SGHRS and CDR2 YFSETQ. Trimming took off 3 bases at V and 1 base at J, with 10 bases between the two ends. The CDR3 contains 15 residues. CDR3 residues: CASSYSTVNTGELFF. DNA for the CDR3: TGCGCCAGCAGCTACTCGACAGTGAACACCGGGGAGCTGTTTTTT.

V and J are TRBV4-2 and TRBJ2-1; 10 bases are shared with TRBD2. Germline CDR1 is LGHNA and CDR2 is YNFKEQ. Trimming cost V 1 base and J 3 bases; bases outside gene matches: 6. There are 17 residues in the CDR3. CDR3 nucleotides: TGTGCCAGCAGCCAAGCTTTAGCGGGAGGATTCTACAATGAGCAGTTCTTC. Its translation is CASSQALAGGFYNEQFF.

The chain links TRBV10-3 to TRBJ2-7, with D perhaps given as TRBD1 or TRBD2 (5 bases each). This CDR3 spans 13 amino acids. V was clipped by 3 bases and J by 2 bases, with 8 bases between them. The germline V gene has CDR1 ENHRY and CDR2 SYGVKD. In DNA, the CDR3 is TGTGCCATCAGTGACCAGGGACCCTACGAGCAGTACTTC. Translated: CAISDQGPYEQYF.

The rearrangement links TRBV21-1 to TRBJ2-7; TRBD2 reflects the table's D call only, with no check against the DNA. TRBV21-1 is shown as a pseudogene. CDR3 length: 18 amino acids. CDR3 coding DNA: TGTGCCAGCAGCAAAGTACTAGCGGGAGTTTCCACATTGTACGAGCAGTACTTC. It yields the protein CASSKVLAGVSTLYEQYF.

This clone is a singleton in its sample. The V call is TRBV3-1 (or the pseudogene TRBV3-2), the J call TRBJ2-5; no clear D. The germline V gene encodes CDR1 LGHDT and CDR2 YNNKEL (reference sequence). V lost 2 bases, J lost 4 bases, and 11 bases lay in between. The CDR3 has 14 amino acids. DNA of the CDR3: TGTGCCAGCAGCCAACAACCCTCAGGAGAGACCCAGTACTTC. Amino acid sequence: CASSQQPSGETQYF.

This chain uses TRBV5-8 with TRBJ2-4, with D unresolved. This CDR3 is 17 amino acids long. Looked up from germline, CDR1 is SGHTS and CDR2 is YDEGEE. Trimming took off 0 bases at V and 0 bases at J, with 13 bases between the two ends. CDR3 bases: TGTGCCAGCAGCTTGGAGGCAGGCCAGATAGCCAAAAACATTCAGTACTTC. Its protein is CASSLEAGQIAKNIQYF.

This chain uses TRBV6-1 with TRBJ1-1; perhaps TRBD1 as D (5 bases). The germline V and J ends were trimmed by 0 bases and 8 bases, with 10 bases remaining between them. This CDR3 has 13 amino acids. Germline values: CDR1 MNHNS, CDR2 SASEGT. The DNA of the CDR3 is TGTGCCAGCAGTGAAGCCCCTCCAGGGGAAGCTTTCTTT. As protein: CASSEAPPGEAFF.

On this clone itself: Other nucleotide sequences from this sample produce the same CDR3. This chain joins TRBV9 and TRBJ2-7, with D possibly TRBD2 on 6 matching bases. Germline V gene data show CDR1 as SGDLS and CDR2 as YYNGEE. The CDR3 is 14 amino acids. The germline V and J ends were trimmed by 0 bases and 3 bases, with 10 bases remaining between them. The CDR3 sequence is CASSVDQGLYEQYF. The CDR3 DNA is TGTGCCAGCAGCGTAGATCAGGGACTCTACGAGCAGTACTTC.

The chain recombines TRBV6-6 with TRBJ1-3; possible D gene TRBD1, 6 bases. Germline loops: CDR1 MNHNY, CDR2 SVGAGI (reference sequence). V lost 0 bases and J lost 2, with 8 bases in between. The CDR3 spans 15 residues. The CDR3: CASSYSDRPGNTIYF. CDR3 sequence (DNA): TGTGCCAGCAGTTACTCGGACAGACCTGGAAACACCATATATTTT.

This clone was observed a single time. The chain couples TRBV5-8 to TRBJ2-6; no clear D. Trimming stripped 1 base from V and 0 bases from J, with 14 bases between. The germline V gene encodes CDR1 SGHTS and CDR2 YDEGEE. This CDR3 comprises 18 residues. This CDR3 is CASSLFWQANSGANVLTF. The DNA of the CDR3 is TGTGCCAGCAGCTTGTTTTGGCAGGCCAACTCTGGGGCCAACGTCCTGACTTTC. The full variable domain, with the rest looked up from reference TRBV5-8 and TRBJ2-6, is EAGVTQSPTHLIKTRGQQATLRCSPISGHTSVYWYQQALGLGLQFLLWYDEGEERNRGNFPPRFSGRQFPNYSSELNVNALELEDSALYLCASSLFWQANSGANVLTFGAGSRLTVL.

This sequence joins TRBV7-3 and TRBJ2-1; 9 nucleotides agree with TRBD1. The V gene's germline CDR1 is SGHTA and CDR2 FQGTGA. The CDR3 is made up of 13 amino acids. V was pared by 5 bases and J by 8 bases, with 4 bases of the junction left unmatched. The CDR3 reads CASSMDRGDEQFF. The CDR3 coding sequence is TGTGCCAGCAGCATGGACAGGGGAGATGAGCAGTTCTTC.

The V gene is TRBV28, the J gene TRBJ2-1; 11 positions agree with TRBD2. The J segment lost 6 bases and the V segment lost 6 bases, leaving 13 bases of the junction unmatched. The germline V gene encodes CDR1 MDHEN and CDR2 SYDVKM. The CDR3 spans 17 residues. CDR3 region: CASSQTSGKISSNEQFF. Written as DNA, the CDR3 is TGTGCCAGCAGCCAGACTAGCGGGAAGATCAGTTCCAATGAGCAGTTCTTC.

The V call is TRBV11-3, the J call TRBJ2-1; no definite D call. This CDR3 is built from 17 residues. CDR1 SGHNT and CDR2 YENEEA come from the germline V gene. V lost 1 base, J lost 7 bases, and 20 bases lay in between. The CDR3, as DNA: TGTGCCAGCAGCTTAGGGATCGGATTAGTAACCTTAAATGAGCAGTTCTTC. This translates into CASSLGIGLVTLNEQFF.

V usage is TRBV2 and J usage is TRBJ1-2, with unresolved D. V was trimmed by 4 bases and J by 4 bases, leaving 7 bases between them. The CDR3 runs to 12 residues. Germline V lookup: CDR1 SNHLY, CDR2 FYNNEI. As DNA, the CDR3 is TGTGCCAGCAGTGGGCAGGTCTATGGCTACACCTTC. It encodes CASSGQVYGYTF. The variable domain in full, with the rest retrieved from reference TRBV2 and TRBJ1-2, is EPEVTQTPSHQVTQMGQEVILRCVPISNHLYFYWYRQILGQKVEFLVSFYNNEISEKSEIFDDQFSVERPDGSNFTLKIRSTKLEDSAMYFCASSGQVYGYTFGSGTRLTVV.

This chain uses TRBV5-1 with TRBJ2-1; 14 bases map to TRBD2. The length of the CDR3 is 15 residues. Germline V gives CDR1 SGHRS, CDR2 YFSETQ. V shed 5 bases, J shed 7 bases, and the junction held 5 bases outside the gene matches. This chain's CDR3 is CASRGLAGVQNEQFF. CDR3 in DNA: TGCGCCAGCAGGGGACTAGCGGGAGTCCAAAATGAGCAGTTCTTC. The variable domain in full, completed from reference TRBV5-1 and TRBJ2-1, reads KAGVTQTPRYLIKTRGQQVTLSCSPISGHRSVSWYQQTPGQGLQFLFEYFSETQRNKGNFPGRFSGRQFSNSRSEMNVSTLELGDSALYLCASRGLAGVQNEQFFGPGTRLTVL.

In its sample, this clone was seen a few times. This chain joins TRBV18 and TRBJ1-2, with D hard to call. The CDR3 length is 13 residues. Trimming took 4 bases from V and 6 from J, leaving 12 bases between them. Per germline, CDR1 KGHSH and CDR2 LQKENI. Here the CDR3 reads CASSQDAVDGYTF. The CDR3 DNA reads TGTGCCAGCTCACAAGACGCCGTTGATGGCTACACCTTC.

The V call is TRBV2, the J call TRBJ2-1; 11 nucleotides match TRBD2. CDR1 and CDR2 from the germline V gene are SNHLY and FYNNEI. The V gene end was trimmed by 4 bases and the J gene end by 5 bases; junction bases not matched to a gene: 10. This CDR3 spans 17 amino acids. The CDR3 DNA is TGTGCCAGCAGTGGCCCCGGTCCTAGCGGGAGGAACAATGAGCAGTTCTTC. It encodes CASSGPGPSGRNNEQFF. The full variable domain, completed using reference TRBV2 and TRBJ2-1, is EPEVTQTPSHQVTQMGQEVILRCVPISNHLYFYWYRQILGQKVEFLVSFYNNEISEKSEIFDDQFSVERPDGSNFTLKIRSTKLEDSAMYFCASSGPGPSGRNNEQFFGPGTRLTVL.

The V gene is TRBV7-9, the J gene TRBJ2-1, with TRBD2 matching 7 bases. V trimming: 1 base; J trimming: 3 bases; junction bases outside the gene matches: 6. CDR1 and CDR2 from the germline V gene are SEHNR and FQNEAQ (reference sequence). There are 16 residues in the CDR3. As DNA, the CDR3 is TGTGCCAGCAGCTTAGATGGGCTAGCGGTCTACAATGAGCAGTTCTTC. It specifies CASSLDGLAVYNEQFF. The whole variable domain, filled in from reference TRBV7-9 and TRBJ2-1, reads DTGVSQNPRHKITKRGQNVTFRCDPISEHNRLYWYRQTLGQGPEFLTYFQNEAQLEKSRLLSDRFSAERPKGSFSTLEIQRTEQGDSAMYLCASSLDGLAVYNEQFFGPGTRLTVL.

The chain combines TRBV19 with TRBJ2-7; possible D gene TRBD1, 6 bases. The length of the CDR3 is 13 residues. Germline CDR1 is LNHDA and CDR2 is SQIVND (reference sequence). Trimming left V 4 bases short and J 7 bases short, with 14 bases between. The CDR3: CASSSIGQREQYF. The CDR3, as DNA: TGTGCCAGTAGTAGCATAGGACAGCGGGAGCAGTACTTC.

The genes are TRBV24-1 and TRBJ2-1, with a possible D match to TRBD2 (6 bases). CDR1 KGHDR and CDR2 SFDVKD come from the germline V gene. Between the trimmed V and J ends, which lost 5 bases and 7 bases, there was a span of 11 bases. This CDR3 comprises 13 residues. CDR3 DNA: TGTGCCACCAGTGCGGGAGTAGATAATGAGCAGTTCTTC. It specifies CATSAGVDNEQFF.